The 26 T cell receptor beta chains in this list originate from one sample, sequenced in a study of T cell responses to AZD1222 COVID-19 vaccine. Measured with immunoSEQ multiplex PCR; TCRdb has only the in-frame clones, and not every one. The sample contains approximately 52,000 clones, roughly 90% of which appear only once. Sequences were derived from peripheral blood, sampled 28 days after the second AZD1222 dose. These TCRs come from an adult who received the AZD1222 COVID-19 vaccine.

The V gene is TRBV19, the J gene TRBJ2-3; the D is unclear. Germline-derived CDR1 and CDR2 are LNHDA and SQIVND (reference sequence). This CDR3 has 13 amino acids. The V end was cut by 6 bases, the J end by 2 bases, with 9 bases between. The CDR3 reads CASSNRHTDTQYF. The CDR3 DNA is TGTGCCAGTAGCAACCGACACACAGATACGCAGTATTTT.

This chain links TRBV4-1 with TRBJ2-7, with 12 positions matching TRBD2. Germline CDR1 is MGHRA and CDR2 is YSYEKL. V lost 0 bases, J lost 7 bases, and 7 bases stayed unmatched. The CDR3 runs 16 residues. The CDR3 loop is CASSQDLAGGPREQYF. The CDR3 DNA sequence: TGCGCCAGCAGCCAAGATCTAGCGGGAGGGCCGAGGGAGCAGTACTTC.

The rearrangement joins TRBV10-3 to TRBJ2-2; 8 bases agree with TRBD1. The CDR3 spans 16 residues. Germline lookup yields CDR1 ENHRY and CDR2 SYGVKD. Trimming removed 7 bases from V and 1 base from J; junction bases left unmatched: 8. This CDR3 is CAITTLGQGNTGELFF. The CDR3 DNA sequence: TGTGCCATCACCACCCTTGGACAGGGGAACACCGGGGAGCTGTTTTTT.

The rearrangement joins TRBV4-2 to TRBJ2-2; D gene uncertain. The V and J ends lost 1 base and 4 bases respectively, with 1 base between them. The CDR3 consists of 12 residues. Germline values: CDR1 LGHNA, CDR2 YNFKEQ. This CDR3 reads CASSQVTGELFF. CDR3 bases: TGTGCCAGCAGCCAAGTCACCGGGGAGCTGTTTTTT.

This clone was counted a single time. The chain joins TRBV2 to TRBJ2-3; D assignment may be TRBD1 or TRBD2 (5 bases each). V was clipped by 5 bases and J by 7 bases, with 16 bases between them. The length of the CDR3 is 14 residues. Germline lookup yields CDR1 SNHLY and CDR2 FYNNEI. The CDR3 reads CASSFPGPENTQYF. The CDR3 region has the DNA TGTGCCAGCAGTTTCCCGGGGCCAGAAAATACGCAGTATTTT.

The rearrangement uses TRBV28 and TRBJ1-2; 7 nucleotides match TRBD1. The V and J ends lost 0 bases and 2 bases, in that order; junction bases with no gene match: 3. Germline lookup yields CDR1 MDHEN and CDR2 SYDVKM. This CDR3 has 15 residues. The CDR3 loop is CASSLWNRGNYGYTF. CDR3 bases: TGTGCCAGCAGTTTATGGAACAGGGGAAACTATGGCTACACCTTC.

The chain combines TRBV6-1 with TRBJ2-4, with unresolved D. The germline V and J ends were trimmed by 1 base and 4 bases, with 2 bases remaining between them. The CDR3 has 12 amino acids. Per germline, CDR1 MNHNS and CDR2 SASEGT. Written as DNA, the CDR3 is TGTGCCAGCAGTGAAGAGAAAAACATTCAGTACTTC. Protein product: CASSEEKNIQYF.

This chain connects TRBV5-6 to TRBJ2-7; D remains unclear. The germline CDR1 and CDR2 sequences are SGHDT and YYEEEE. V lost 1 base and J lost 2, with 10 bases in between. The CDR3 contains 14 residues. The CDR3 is CASSLIDGAYEQYF. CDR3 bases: TGTGCCAGCAGCTTGATTGACGGTGCCTACGAGCAGTACTTC.

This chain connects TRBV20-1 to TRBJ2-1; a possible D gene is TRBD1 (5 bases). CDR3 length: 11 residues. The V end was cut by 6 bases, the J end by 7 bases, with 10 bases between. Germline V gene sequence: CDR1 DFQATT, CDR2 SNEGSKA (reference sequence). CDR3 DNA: TGCAGTGCAAAAAACAGGAATGAGCAGTTCTTC. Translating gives CSAKNRNEQFF.

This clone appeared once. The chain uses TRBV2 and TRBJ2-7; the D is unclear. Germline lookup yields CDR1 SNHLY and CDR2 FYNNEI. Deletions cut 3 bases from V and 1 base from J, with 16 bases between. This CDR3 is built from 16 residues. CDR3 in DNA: TGTGCCAGCAGTGACTTTCAACGTGGCACTTCCTACGAGCAGTACTTC. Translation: CASSDFQRGTSYEQYF.

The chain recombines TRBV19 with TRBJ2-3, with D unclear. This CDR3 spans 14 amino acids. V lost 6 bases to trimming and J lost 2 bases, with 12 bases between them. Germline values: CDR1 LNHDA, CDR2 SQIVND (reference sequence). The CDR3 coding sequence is TGTGCCAGTAGCCCCGGGTCGAACACAGATACGCAGTATTTT. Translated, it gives CASSPGSNTDTQYF.

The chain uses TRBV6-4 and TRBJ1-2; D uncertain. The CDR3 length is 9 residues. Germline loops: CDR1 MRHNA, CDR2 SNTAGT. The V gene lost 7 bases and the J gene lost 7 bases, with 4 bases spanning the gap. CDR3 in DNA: TGTGCCAGCATCAGTGGCTACACCTTC. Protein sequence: CASISGYTF.

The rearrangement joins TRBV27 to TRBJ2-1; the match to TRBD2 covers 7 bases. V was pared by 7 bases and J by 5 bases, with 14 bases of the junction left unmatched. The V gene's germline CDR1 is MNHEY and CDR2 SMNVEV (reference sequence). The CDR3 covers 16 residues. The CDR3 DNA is TGTGCCAGCACCCCCTGGGGGGGTTCCCTTGACAATGAGCAGTTCTTC. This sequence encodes CASTPWGGSLDNEQFF.

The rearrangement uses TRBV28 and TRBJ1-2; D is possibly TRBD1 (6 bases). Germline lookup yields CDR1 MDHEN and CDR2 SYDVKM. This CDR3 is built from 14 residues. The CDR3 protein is CASRGQGRNYGYTF. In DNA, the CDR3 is TGTGCTTCGCGAGGTCAGGGGCGCAACTATGGCTACACCTTC.

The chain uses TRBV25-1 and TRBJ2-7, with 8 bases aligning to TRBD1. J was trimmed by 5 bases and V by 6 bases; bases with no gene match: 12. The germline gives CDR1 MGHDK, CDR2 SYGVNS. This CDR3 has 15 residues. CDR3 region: CASRITLQGANEQYF. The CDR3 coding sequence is TGTGCCAGCAGGATTACCCTCCAGGGGGCGAACGAGCAGTACTTC.

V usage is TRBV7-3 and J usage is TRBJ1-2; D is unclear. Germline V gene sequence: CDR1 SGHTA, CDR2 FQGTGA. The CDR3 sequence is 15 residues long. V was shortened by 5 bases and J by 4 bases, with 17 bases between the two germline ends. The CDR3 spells CASSPQTDDLYGYTF. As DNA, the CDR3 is TGTGCCAGCAGCCCACAGACCGACGACCTCTATGGCTACACCTTC. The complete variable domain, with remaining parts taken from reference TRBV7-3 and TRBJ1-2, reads GAGVSQTPSNKVTEKGKYVELRCDPISGHTALYWYRQSLGQGPEFLIYFQGTGAADDSGLPNDRFFAVRPEGSVSTLKIQRTERGDSAVYLCASSPQTDDLYGYTFGSGTRLTVV.

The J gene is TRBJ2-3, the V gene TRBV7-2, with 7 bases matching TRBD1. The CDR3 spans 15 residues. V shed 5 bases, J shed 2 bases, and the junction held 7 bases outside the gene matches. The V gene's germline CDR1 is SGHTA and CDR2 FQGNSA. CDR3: CASSQKQGFTDTQYF. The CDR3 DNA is TGTGCCAGCAGCCAAAAACAGGGGTTCACAGATACGCAGTATTTT. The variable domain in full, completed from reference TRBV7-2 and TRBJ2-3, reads GAGVSQSPSNKVTEKGKDVELRCDPISGHTALYWYRQSLGQGLEFLIYFQGNSAPDKSGLPSDRFSAERTGGSVSTLTIQRTQQEDSAVYLCASSQKQGFTDTQYFGPGTRLTVL.

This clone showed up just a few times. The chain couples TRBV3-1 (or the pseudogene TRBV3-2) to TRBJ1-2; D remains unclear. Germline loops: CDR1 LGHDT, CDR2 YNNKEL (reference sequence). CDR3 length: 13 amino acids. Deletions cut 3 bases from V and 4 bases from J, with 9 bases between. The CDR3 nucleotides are TGTGCCAGCAGCCACACTAGTATCTATGGCTACACCTTC. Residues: CASSHTSIYGYTF.

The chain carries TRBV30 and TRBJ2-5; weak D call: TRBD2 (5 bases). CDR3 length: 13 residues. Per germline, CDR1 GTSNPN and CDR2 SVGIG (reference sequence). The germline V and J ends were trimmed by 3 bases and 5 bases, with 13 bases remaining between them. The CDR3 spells CAWSPGLLETQYF. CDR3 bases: TGTGCCTGGAGCCCTGGACTCCTGGAGACCCAGTACTTC.

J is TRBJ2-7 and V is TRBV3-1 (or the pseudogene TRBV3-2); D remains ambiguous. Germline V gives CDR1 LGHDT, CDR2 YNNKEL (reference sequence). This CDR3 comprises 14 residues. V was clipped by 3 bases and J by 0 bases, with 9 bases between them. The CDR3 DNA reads TGTGCCAGCAGCCAGGCAGGAAGCTCCTACGAGCAGTACTTC. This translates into CASSQAGSSYEQYF.

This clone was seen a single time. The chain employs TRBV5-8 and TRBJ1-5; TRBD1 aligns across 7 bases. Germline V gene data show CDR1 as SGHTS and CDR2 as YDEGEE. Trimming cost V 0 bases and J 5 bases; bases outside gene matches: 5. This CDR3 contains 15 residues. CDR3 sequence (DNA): TGTGCCAGCAGCTTGGGAGGGGGCGCCTATCAGCCCCAGCATTTT. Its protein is CASSLGGGAYQPQHF.

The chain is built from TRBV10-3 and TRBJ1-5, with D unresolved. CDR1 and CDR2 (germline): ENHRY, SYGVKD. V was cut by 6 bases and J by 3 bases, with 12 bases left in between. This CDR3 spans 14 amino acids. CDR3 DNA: TGTGCCATCAGCCGGGCCGGGAACAATCAGCCCCAGCATTTT. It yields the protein CAISRAGNNQPQHF.

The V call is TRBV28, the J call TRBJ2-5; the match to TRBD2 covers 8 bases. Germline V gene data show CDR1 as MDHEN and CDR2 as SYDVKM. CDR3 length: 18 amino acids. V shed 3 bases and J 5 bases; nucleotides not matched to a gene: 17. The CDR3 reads CASSFHASGSGRRETQYF. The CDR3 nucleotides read TGTGCCAGCAGTTTTCATGCTAGCGGGTCCGGACGGCGGGAGACCCAGTACTTC.

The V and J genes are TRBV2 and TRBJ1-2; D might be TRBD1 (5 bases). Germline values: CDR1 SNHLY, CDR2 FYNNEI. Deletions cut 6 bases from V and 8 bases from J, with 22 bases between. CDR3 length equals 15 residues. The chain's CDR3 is CASRSSRGGAEGYTF. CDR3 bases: TGTGCCAGCAGGTCGTCACGGGGGGGTGCGGAGGGCTACACCTTC.

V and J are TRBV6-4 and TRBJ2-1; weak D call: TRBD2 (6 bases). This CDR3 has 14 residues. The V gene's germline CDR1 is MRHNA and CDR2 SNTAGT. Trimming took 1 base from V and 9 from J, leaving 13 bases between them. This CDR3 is CASSDFGGEAEQFF. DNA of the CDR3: TGTGCCAGCAGTGACTTCGGGGGAGAGGCTGAGCAGTTCTTC.

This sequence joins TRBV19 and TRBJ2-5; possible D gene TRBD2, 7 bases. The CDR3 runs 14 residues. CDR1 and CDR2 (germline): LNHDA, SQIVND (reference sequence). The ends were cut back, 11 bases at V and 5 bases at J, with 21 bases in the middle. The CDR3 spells CASNGGRIAETQYF. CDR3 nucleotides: TGTGCCTCCAACGGGGGGCGCATCGCCGAGACCCAGTACTTC.